One and the same sample provided the 13 T cell receptor beta chains below, sequenced in a study of T cells in Graves' hyperthyroidism and ophthalmopathy. Regions amplified from RNA transcripts were the TCR beta CDR3 regions. In the first-round RT-PCR of the TCR CDR3, the HTBI primer set was used. TCRdb ran MiXCR on the multiplex PCR reads and lists one entry per CDR3 protein. The sample holds around 300,000 distinct CDR3 sequences, roughly 13% seen once. Material: blood. The receptors originated from a middle-aged woman with Graves' hyperthyroidism.

This clonotype has at least ten counts. The V call is TRBV27, the J call TRBJ2-7; weak D call: TRBD1 (5 bases). CDR3 length equals 14 residues. CDR1 and CDR2 from the germline V gene are MNHEY and SMNVEV (reference sequence). Trimming took off 6 bases at V and 0 bases at J, with 12 bases between the two ends. The CDR3 loop reads CASRLQASSYEQYF. CDR3 nucleotide sequence: TGTGCCAGCAGGCTACAGGCCAGCTCCTACGAGCAGTACTTC.

This clonotype occurred a few times. The chain is built from TRBV2 and TRBJ1-1; D might be TRBD1 (5 bases). Germline CDR1 and CDR2: SNHLY and FYNNEI. With 6 bases removed from V and 3 bases from J, the gap between germline ends came to 8 bases. The CDR3 runs 12 residues. This chain's CDR3 is CASRAGYTEAFF. The CDR3 nucleotides read TGTGCCAGCAGGGCAGGGTACACTGAAGCTTTCTTT.

The sample holds many counts of this clonotype. A much larger clone lies one base from this, so it may be a read error. The V gene is TRBV2, the J gene TRBJ1-1; D gene uncertain. Germline V gene sequence: CDR1 SNHLY, CDR2 FYNNEI. V was pared by 7 bases and J by 8 bases, with 11 bases between. This CDR3 has 11 residues. As DNA, the CDR3 is TGTGCCAGCAATGACTTTAGCGAAGCTTTCTTT. Amino acid sequence: CASNDFSEAFF.

Ten or more counts support this clonotype. The V gene is TRBV6-1, the J gene TRBJ1-1, with D maybe TRBD1 (5 bases). Trimming pared 2 bases from V and 0 bases from J, leaving 10 bases between. CDR3 length: 15 amino acids. In germline, CDR1 is MNHNS, CDR2 SASEGT. The CDR3 nucleotides read TGTGCCAGCAGTGAAATACTGGGGCTGAACACTGAAGCTTTCTTT. This sequence encodes CASSEILGLNTEAFF.

The chain recombines TRBV28 with TRBJ1-6; D gene ambiguous. The CDR3 sequence is 15 residues long. CDR1 is MDHEN, CDR2 SYDVKM, per germline. V dropped 3 bases and J dropped 6 bases, with 12 bases sitting between them. CDR3 amino acids: CASSLTGIGNSPLHF. CDR3 nucleotides: TGTGCCAGCAGTTTGACGGGCATCGGTAATTCACCCCTCCACTTT.

This clonotype was seen repeatedly, ten times or more. The chain employs TRBV28 and TRBJ1-5, with D maybe TRBD1 (6 bases). The V and J ends lost 3 bases and 3 bases respectively, with 12 bases between them. The CDR3 consists of 15 residues. In germline, CDR1 is MDHEN, CDR2 SYDVKM. The CDR3 sequence is CASSFPGQPNQPQHF. In DNA, the CDR3 is TGTGCCAGCAGTTTTCCAGGACAGCCCAATCAGCCCCAGCATTTT.

In this sample, this clonotype turned up many times. This rearrangement joins TRBV12-3 or TRBV12-4 to TRBJ1-1, with D tentatively TRBD1 (6 bases). Trimming shortened V by 1 base and J by 1 base, and 10 bases separated the two germline ends. This CDR3 is built from 15 residues. CDR3 residues: CASSLVAGANTEAFF. The CDR3 nucleotides read TGTGCCAGCAGTTTAGTTGCGGGGGCGAACACTGAAGCTTTCTTT.

This clonotype came up many times. The chain uses TRBV20-1 and TRBJ2-1; the D gene is possibly TRBD2 (6 bases). The V end lost 0 bases, the J end lost 6 bases, and 15 bases lay between the germline ends. Germline V lookup: CDR1 DFQATT, CDR2 SNEGSKA (reference sequence). The CDR3 consists of 15 residues. CDR3 sequence: CSARDPGSLGNEQFF. DNA of the CDR3: TGCAGTGCTAGAGATCCCGGGAGTCTTGGCAATGAGCAGTTCTTC.

Only a few counts were recorded for this clonotype. The V call is TRBV27, the J call TRBJ2-7, with D uncertain. This CDR3 spans 13 amino acids. Germline V gene data show CDR1 as MNHEY and CDR2 as SMNVEV (reference sequence). Trimming removed 9 bases from V and 0 bases from J, with 12 bases in between. The CDR3 spells CASAPRSSYEQYF. CDR3 DNA sequence: TGTGCCAGTGCGCCCAGAAGCTCCTACGAGCAGTACTTC.

The V and J genes are TRBV25-1 and TRBJ1-1; D perhaps matches TRBD1 (6 bases). The CDR3 covers 12 residues. V lost 9 bases and J 6 bases, leaving 14 bases between the germline ends. Germline assignment: CDR1 MGHDK and CDR2 SYGVNS. The CDR3 coding sequence is TGTGCCAGAATTACAGGGCTCCCTGAAGCTTTCTTT. Amino acids: CARITGLPEAFF. The whole variable domain, remainder taken from reference TRBV25-1 and TRBJ1-1, is EADIYQTPRYLVIGTGKKITLECSQTMGHDKMYWYQQDPGMELHLIHYSYGVNSTEKGDLSSESTVSRIRTEHFPLTLESARPSHTSQYLCARITGLPEAFFGQGTRLTVV.

This clonotype occurred many times. This rearrangement joins TRBV7-3 to TRBJ2-5, with 7 bases lining up with TRBD1. Germline trimming cut 6 bases from V and 5 bases from J; bases unmatched to any gene: 6. Germline V gene lookup returns CDR1 SGHTA and CDR2 FQGTGA. The CDR3 runs 13 residues. CDR3 sequence: CASSCKGAETQYF. The CDR3 nucleotides are TGTGCCAGCAGTTGTAAGGGGGCGGAGACCCAGTACTTC. Supplemented by reference TRBV7-3 and TRBJ2-5, the full variable domain reads GAGVSQTPSNKVTEKGKYVELRCDPISGHTALYWYRQSLGQGPEFLIYFQGTGAADDSGLPNDRFFAVRPEGSVSTLKIQRTERGDSAVYLCASSCKGAETQYFGPGTRLLVL.

This clonotype has at least ten counts. For the CDR3, the DNA is TGTGCCAGCAGTCCGGACACGGGAGCTTTCTTT. Translating it yields CASSPDTGAFF. The V and J genes are TRBV28 and TRBJ1-1, with D maybe TRBD1 (5 bases). Germline V gene sequence: CDR1 MDHEN, CDR2 SYDVKM. V lost 5 bases to trimming and J lost 10 bases, with 11 bases between them. This CDR3 region has 11 residues.

This clonotype occurred a few times. The chain links TRBV19 to TRBJ2-1; the match to TRBD2 covers 8 bases. CDR3 length equals 14 residues. The ends lost 10 bases at V and 5 bases at J; junction bases unmatched: 10. Germline loops: CDR1 LNHDA, CDR2 SQIVND (reference sequence). For the CDR3, the DNA is TGTGCCACCTCTTCGGCGGGAGGCGACAATGAGCAGTTCTTC. It specifies CATSSAGGDNEQFF.